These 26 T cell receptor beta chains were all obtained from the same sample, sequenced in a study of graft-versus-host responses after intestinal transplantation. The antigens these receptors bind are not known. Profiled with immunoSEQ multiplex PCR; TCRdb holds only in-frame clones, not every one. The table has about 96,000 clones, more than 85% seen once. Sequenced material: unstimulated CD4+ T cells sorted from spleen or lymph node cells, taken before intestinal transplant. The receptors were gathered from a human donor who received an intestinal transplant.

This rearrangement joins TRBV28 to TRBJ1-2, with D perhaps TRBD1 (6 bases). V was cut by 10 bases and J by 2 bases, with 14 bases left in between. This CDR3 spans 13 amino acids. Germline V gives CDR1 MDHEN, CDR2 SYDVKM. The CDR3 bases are TGTGCCACCATAAGCCAGGGGAACTATGGCTACACCTTC. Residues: CATISQGNYGYTF.

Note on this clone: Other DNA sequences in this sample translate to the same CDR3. The CDR3 loop is CASSRTGGNQPQHF. CDR3 nucleotides: TGTGCCAGCAGCCGGACAGGAGGAAATCAGCCCCAGCATTTT. The chain employs TRBV9 and TRBJ1-5; 7 positions agree with TRBD1. CDR3 length: 14 residues. The V segment lost 4 bases and the J segment 4 bases; nucleotides outside the gene matches: 5. Germline V gene lookup returns CDR1 SGDLS and CDR2 YYNGEE.

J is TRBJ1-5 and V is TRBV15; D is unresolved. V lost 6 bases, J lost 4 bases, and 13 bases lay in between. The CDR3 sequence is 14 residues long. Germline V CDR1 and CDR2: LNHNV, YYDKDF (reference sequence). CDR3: CATSIAGTNQPQHF. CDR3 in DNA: TGTGCCACCAGTATCGCGGGTACGAATCAGCCCCAGCATTTT.

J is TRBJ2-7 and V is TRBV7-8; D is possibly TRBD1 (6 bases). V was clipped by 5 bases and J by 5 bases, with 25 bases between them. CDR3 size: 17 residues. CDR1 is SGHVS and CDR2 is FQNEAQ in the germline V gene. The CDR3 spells CASSRIEGGGPGHEQYF. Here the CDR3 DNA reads TGTGCCAGCAGCCGAATCGAAGGTGGGGGCCCCGGCCACGAGCAGTACTTC.

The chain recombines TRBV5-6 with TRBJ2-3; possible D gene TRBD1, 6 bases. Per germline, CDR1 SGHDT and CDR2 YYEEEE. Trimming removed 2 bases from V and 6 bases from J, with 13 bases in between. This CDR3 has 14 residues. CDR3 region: CASSFPQGWDTQYF. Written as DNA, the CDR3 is TGTGCCAGCAGCTTCCCACAGGGTTGGGATACGCAGTATTTT. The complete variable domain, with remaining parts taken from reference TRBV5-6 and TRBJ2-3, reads DAGVTQSPTHLIKTRGQQVTLRCSPKSGHDTVSWYQQALGQGPQFIFQYYEEEERQRGNFPDRFSGHQFPNYSSELNVNALLLGDSALYLCASSFPQGWDTQYFGPGTRLTVL.

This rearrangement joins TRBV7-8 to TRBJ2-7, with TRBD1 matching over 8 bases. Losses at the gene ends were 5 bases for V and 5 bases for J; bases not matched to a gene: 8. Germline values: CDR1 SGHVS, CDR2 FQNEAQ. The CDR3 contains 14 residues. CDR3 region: CASSARDRGHEQYF. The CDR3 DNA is TGTGCCAGCAGCGCGCGAGACAGGGGCCACGAGCAGTACTTC.

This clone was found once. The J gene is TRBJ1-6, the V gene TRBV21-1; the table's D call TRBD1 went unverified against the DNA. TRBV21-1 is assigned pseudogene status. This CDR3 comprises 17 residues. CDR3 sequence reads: CASSRVRQGTYNSPLHF. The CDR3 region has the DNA TGTGCCAGCAGCAGAGTGAGACAGGGGACCTATAATTCACCCCTCCACTTT.

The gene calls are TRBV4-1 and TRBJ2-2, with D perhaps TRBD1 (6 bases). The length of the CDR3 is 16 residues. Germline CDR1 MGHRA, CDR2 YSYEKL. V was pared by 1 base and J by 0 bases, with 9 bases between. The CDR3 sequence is CASSQVRGPNTGELFF. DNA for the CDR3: TGCGCCAGCAGCCAAGTCAGGGGACCGAACACCGGGGAGCTGTTTTTT.

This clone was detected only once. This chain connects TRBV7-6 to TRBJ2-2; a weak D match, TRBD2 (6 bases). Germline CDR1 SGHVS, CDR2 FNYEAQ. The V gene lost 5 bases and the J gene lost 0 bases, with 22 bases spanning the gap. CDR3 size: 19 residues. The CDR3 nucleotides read TGTGCCAGCAGCCAACATCCGGAACTGCTAGCGACGAACACCGGGGAGCTGTTTTTT. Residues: CASSQHPELLATNTGELFF.

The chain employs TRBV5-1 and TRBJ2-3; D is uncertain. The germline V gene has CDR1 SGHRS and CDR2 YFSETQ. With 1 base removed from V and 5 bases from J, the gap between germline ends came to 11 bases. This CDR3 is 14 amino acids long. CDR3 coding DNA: TGCGCCAGCAGCTTGAATCTTATAGAAGATACGCAGTATTTT. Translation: CASSLNLIEDTQYF.

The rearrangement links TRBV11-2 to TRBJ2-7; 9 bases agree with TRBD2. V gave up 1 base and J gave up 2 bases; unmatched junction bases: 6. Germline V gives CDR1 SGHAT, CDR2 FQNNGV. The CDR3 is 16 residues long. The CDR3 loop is CASSLGGLASPYEQYF. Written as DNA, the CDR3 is TGTGCCAGCAGCTTAGGTGGACTAGCGAGCCCCTACGAGCAGTACTTC.

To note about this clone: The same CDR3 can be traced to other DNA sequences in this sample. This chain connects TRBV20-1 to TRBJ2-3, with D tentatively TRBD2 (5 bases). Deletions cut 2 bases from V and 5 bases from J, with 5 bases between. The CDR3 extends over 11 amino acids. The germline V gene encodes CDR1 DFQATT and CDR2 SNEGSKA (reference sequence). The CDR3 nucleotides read TGCAGTGCTAGACGGGAAGATACGCAGTATTTT. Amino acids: CSARREDTQYF.

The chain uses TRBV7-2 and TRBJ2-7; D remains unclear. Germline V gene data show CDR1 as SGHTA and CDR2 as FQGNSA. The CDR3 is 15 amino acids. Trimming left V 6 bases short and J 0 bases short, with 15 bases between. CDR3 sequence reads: CASRVHGSSSYEQYF. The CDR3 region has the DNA TGTGCCAGCAGAGTACACGGGTCGAGCTCCTACGAGCAGTACTTC.

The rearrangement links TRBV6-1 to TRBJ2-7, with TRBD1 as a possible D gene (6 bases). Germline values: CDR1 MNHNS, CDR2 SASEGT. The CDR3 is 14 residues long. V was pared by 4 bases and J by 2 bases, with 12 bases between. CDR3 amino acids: CASSARTATYEQYF. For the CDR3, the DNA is TGTGCCAGCAGTGCCCGGACAGCCACCTACGAGCAGTACTTC.

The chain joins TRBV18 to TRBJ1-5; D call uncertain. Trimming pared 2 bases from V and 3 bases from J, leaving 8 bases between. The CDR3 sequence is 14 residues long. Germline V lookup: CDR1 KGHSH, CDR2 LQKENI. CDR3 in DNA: TGTGCCAGCTCACCATCAGGAAACAATCAGCCCCAGCATTTT. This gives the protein CASSPSGNNQPQHF.

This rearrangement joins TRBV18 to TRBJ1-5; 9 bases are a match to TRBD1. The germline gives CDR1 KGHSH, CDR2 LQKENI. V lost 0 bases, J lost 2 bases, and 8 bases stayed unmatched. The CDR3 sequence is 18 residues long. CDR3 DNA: TGTGCCAGCTCACCACCTCGCGGACAGGGGAGCGGCAATCAGCCCCAGCATTTT. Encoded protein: CASSPPRGQGSGNQPQHF.

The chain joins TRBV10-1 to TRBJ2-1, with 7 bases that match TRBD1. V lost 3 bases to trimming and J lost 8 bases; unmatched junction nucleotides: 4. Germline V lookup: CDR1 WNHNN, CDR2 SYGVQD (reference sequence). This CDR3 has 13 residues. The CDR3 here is CASSELTGHEQFF. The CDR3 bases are TGCGCCAGCAGTGAACTGACAGGGCATGAGCAGTTCTTC.

The CDR3 nucleotides are TGCGCCAGCAGCCTTCAGGGGTTCCACGAGCAGTACTTC. It specifies CASSLQGFHEQYF. J is TRBJ2-7 and V is TRBV5-1, with D possibly being TRBD1 (6 bases). The CDR3 contains 13 residues. In germline, CDR1 is SGHRS, CDR2 YFSETQ. V dropped 4 bases and J dropped 5 bases, with 13 bases sitting between them.

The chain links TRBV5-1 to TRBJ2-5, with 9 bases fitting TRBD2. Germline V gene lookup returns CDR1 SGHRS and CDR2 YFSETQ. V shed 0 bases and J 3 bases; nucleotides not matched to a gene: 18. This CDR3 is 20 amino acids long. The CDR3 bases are TGCGCCAGCAGCTTGGCCCGACTAGCGGAGTCTCGCTACGGAAAAGAGACCCAGTACTTC. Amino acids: CASSLARLAESRYGKETQYF.

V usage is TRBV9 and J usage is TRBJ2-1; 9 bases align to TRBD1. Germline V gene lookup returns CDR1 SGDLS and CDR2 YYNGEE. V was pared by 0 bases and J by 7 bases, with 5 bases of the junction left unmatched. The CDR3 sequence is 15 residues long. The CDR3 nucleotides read TGTGCCAGCAGCGTAGACGGACAGGGGTGGAATGAGCAGTTCTTC. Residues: CASSVDGQGWNEQFF. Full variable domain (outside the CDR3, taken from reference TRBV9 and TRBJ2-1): DSGVTQTPKHLITATGQRVTLRCSPRSGDLSVYWYQQSLDQGLQFLIQYYNGEERAKGNILERFSAQQFPDLHSELNLSSLELGDSALYFCASSVDGQGWNEQFFGPGTRLTVL.

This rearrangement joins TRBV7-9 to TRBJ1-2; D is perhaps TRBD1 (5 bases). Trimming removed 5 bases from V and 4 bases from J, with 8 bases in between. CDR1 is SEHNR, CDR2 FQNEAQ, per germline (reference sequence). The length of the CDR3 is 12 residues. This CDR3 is CASSAQGYGYTF. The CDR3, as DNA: TGTGCCAGCAGCGCGCAGGGCTATGGCTACACCTTC.

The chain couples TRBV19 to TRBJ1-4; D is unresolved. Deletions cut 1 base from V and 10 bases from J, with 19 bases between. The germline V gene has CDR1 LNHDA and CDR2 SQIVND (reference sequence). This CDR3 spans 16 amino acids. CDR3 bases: TGTGCCAGTAGTATAGGGTTGAGGCCCTTGGTTGGAAAACTGTTTTTT. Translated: CASSIGLRPLVGKLFF.

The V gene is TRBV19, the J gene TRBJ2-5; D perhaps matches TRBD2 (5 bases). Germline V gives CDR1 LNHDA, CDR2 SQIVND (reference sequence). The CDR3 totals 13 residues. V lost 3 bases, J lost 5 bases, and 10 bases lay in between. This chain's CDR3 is CASSIPGWETQYF. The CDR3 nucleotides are TGTGCCAGTAGTATCCCGGGGTGGGAGACCCAGTACTTC.

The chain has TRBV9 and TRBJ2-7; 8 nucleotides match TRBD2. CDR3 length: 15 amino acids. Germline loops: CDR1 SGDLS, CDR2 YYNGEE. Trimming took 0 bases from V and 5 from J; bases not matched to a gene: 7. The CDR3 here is CASSVAGTRNNEQYF. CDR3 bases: TGTGCCAGCAGCGTAGCGGGGACTAGAAACAACGAGCAGTACTTC.

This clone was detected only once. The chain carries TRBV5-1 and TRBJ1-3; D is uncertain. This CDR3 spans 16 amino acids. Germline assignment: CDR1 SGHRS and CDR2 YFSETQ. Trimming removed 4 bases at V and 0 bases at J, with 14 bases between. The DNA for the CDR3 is TGCGCCAGCAGCAGTTTCCCGGCAGGCTCTGGAAACACCATATATTTT. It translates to CASSSFPAGSGNTIYF. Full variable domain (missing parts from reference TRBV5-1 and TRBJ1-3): KAGVTQTPRYLIKTRGQQVTLSCSPISGHRSVSWYQQTPGQGLQFLFEYFSETQRNKGNFPGRFSGRQFSNSRSEMNVSTLELGDSALYLCASSSFPAGSGNTIYFGEGSWLTVV.

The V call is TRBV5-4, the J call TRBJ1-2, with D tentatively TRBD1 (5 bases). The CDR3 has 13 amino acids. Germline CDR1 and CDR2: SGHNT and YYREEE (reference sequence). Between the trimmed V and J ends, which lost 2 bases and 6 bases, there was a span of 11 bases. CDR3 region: CASSFKAGDGYTF. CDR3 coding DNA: TGTGCCAGCAGCTTCAAAGCGGGGGATGGCTACACCTTC.